Below, 23 T cell receptor beta chains from the same sample are listed, as sequenced in a study of blood T cell repertoires in COVID-19. Some clones are missing from TCRdb's copy, which holds only in-frame ones; the method was immunoSEQ multiplex PCR. The profile shows 99,000 or so clones, around four fifths of them singletons. Sample: peripheral blood. These receptors all stem from a woman aged 65 to 85 with acute or convalescent COVID-19.

In this sample, this clone turned up a few times. The rearrangement links TRBV5-6 to TRBJ1-6; D perhaps matches TRBD1 (6 bases). Germline V CDR1 and CDR2: SGHDT, YYEEEE. The CDR3 covers 14 residues. Trimming took 1 base from V and 7 from J, leaving 9 bases between them. For the CDR3, the DNA is TGTGCCAGCAGCTTGATACAGGGAAATTCACCCCTCCACTTT. Translated, it gives CASSLIQGNSPLHF.

Points on this clone: Other nucleotide sequences in the sample specify the same CDR3. This chain uses TRBV9 with TRBJ2-5; 10 nucleotides match TRBD1. This CDR3 spans 15 amino acids. Germline lookup yields CDR1 SGDLS and CDR2 YYNGEE. The V segment lost 2 bases and the J segment 4 bases; nucleotides outside the gene matches: 5. CDR3 coding DNA: TGTGCCAGCAGCGTCGGGACAGGGGTCGGAGAGACCCAGTACTTC. It translates to CASSVGTGVGETQYF.

This chain uses TRBV6-2 or TRBV6-3 with TRBJ2-7; D not certain. Deletions cut 0 bases from V and 12 bases from J, with 9 bases between. The CDR3 runs to 11 residues. The V gene's germline CDR1 is MNHEY and CDR2 SVGEGT. CDR3 in DNA: TGTGCCAGCAGTTACTCCCGGTTCTTGTACTTC. Translation gives CASSYSRFLYF.

The J gene is TRBJ1-1, the V gene TRBV29-1, with no clear D. This CDR3 spans 13 amino acids. CDR1 SQVTM and CDR2 ANQGSEA come from the germline V gene. V was trimmed by 5 bases and J by 0 bases, leaving 10 bases between them. CDR3 DNA: TGCAGCGTTTCACACCAACTGAACACTGAAGCTTTCTTT. This sequence encodes CSVSHQLNTEAFF. The full variable domain, with the rest looked up from reference TRBV29-1 and TRBJ1-1, is SAVISQKPSRDICQRGTSLTIQCQVDSQVTMMFWYRQQPGQSLTLIATANQGSEATYESGFVIDKFPISRPNLTFSTLTVSNMSPEDSSIYLCSVSHQLNTEAFFGQGTRLTVV.

The chain recombines TRBV29-1 with TRBJ1-1; tentative D call: TRBD1 (5 bases). CDR1 SQVTM and CDR2 ANQGSEA come from the germline V gene. This CDR3 region has 12 residues. The V end lost 6 bases, the J end lost 3 bases, and 11 bases lay between the germline ends. The CDR3 coding sequence is TGCAGCGTAGGACATGGAGACACTGAAGCTTTCTTT. Amino acids: CSVGHGDTEAFF.

The chain links TRBV12-3 or TRBV12-4 to TRBJ1-2; 7 positions agree with TRBD1. The junction had 9 bases not matched to a gene; V was cut back by 7 bases and J by 7 bases. The length of the CDR3 is 13 residues. The CDR3 DNA sequence: TGTGCCAGCACCCTAGACAGGGTGAGTGGCTACACCTTC. Encoded protein: CASTLDRVSGYTF.

The chain recombines TRBV5-6 with TRBJ1-3, with 8 bases fitting TRBD1. J lost 2 bases, V lost 4 bases, and 5 bases had no gene match. Germline V gene lookup returns CDR1 SGHDT and CDR2 YYEEEE. CDR3 length: 15 amino acids. The CDR3 nucleotides read TGTGCCAGCAGCCGGACAGGGCGACCTGGAAACACCATATATTTT. Translation: CASSRTGRPGNTIYF. Looking up the rest from reference TRBV5-6 and TRBJ1-3 gives the full variable domain: DAGVTQSPTHLIKTRGQQVTLRCSPKSGHDTVSWYQQALGQGPQFIFQYYEEEERQRGNFPDRFSGHQFPNYSSELNVNALLLGDSALYLCASSRTGRPGNTIYFGEGSWLTVV.

This chain uses TRBV28 with TRBJ2-2; D call uncertain. Per germline, CDR1 MDHEN and CDR2 SYDVKM. Trimming removed 3 bases at V and 5 bases at J, with 7 bases between. The length of the CDR3 is 13 residues. In DNA form, the CDR3 reads TGTGCCAGCAGTTTTTACAGAACCGGGGAGCTGTTTTTT. Translation: CASSFYRTGELFF.

The genes are TRBV7-8 and TRBJ1-6; D is unclear. In germline, CDR1 is SGHVS, CDR2 FQNEAQ. Trimming stripped 6 bases from V and 7 bases from J, with 7 bases between. The CDR3 extends over 12 amino acids. DNA of the CDR3: TGTGCCAGCAGTTCCAGGAATTCACCCCTCCACTTT. Amino acids: CASSSRNSPLHF. The full variable domain, its missing parts supplied by reference TRBV7-8 and TRBJ1-6, is GAGVSQSPRYKVAKRGQDVALRCDPISGHVSLFWYQQALGQGPEFLTYFQNEAQLDKSGLPSDRFFAERPEGSVSTLKIQRTQQEDSAVYLCASSSRNSPLHFGNGTRLTVT.

The chain joins TRBV28 to TRBJ1-2, with TRBD1 identical over 7 bases. Trimming at V came to 10 bases and at J to 4 bases, leaving 9 bases not matched to a gene. Germline CDR1 reads MDHEN; CDR2 reads SYDVKM. This CDR3 comprises 13 residues. CDR3 nucleotide sequence: TGTGCCATCTGGGACAGACAATTCTATGGCTACACCTTC. Amino acid sequence: CAIWDRQFYGYTF.

The V gene is TRBV7-9, the J gene TRBJ1-2; 9 nucleotides align to TRBD1. The CDR3 covers 16 residues. J was trimmed by 4 bases and V by 5 bases; bases with no gene match: 11. Germline CDR1 reads SEHNR; CDR2 reads FQNEAQ (reference sequence). CDR3: CASSPSRDREVYGYTF. The CDR3 DNA follows: TGTGCCAGCAGCCCGTCCCGGGACAGGGAGGTCTATGGCTACACCTTC.

The chain carries TRBV3-1 (or the pseudogene TRBV3-2) and TRBJ1-3, with D unclear. V was clipped by 4 bases and J by 0 bases, with 10 bases between them. The CDR3 runs 15 residues. Germline V gene data show CDR1 as LGHDT and CDR2 as YNNKEL (reference sequence). CDR3 bases: TGTGCCAGCAGCCGGGTACAGTCCTCTGGAAACACCATATATTTT. It encodes CASSRVQSSGNTIYF.

The chain links TRBV7-2 to TRBJ2-5; possibly TRBD2 for D (5 bases). Trimming cost V 3 bases and J 2 bases, with 13 bases left between them. CDR1 SGHTA and CDR2 FQGNSA come from the germline V gene. The CDR3 is 15 residues long. The CDR3 region has the DNA TGTGCCAGCAGCTTTGACGGACTCCCGCAAGAGACCCAGTACTTC. It specifies CASSFDGLPQETQYF. Supplemented by reference TRBV7-2 and TRBJ2-5, the full variable domain reads GAGVSQSPSNKVTEKGKDVELRCDPISGHTALYWYRQSLGQGLEFLIYFQGNSAPDKSGLPSDRFSAERTGGSVSTLTIQRTQQEDSAVYLCASSFDGLPQETQYFGPGTRLLVL.

V gene TRBV11-2 combines with J gene TRBJ2-1; TRBD2 aligns across 8 bases. In germline, CDR1 is SGHAT, CDR2 FQNNGV. There are 17 residues in the CDR3. V shed 2 bases and J 2 bases; nucleotides not matched to a gene: 8. CDR3 DNA sequence: TGTGCCAGCAGCTTATCGGGGGGGACACTCACCTACAATGAGCAGTTCTTC. It translates to CASSLSGGTLTYNEQFF.

The chain has TRBV18 and TRBJ2-5; D is perhaps TRBD1 (6 bases). This CDR3 spans 16 amino acids. Germline CDR1 reads KGHSH; CDR2 reads LQKENI. Trimming took off 4 bases at V and 2 bases at J, with 17 bases between the two ends. The CDR3 DNA reads as TGTGCCAGCTCACTCCGACCCTACAGGGCTCAAGAGACCCAGTACTTC. Translation gives CASSLRPYRAQETQYF. The whole variable domain, filled in from reference TRBV18 and TRBJ2-5, reads NAGVMQNPRHLVRRRGQEARLRCSPMKGHSHVYWYRQLPEEGLKFMVYLQKENIIDESGMPKERFSAEFPKEGPSILRIQQVVRGDSAAYFCASSLRPYRAQETQYFGPGTRLLVL.

The chain has TRBV4-3 and TRBJ2-7, with a possible D match to TRBD2 (8 bases). The CDR3 has 15 amino acids. The germline V and J ends were trimmed by 3 bases and 3 bases, with 15 bases remaining between them. The germline V gene encodes CDR1 LGHNA and CDR2 YSLEER. This CDR3 is CASSQDRTSRYEQYF. The DNA of the CDR3 is TGCGCCAGCAGCCAGGACAGGACTAGCCGCTACGAGCAGTACTTC.

The V gene is TRBV15, the J gene TRBJ2-7, with 10 bases identical to TRBD1. This CDR3 region has 14 residues. Germline V gives CDR1 LNHNV, CDR2 YYDKDF (reference sequence). The V and J ends lost 3 bases and 5 bases, in that order; junction bases with no gene match: 4. The CDR3 DNA sequence: TGTGCCACCAGCAGTTGGACAGGGGGGAACGAGCAGTACTTC. Protein: CATSSWTGGNEQYF.

This sequence joins TRBV5-6 and TRBJ2-1, with D tentatively TRBD1 (6 bases). In germline, CDR1 is SGHDT, CDR2 YYEEEE. V lost 9 bases and J 5 bases, leaving 12 bases between the germline ends. CDR3 length equals 12 residues. CDR3 sequence reads: CATSKGDNEQFF. The CDR3 DNA reads as TGTGCCACCTCAAAGGGGGACAATGAGCAGTTCTTC.

V is TRBV7-2 and J is TRBJ2-3, with a tentative D call TRBD1 (6 bases). This CDR3 region has 15 residues. V was shortened by 5 bases and J by 2 bases, with 14 bases between the two germline ends. Germline loops: CDR1 SGHTA, CDR2 FQGNSA. CDR3 nucleotides: TGTGCCAGCAGCCGGGGACAAGTAGTCACAGATACGCAGTATTTT. This encodes CASSRGQVVTDTQYF.

The chain recombines TRBV10-3 with TRBJ2-1; D is possibly TRBD2 (6 bases). V was trimmed by 7 bases and J by 0 bases, leaving 13 bases between them. The germline V gene has CDR1 ENHRY and CDR2 SYGVKD. There are 15 residues in the CDR3. In DNA form, the CDR3 reads TGTGCCATCACCGGGAGCCCGAGCTCCTACAATGAGCAGTTCTTC. As protein: CAITGSPSSYNEQFF.

V and J are TRBV18 and TRBJ1-4; D remains unclear. Germline CDR1 is KGHSH and CDR2 is LQKENI. The CDR3 contains 15 residues. Trimming stripped 6 bases from V and 4 bases from J, with 15 bases between. The DNA of the CDR3 is TGTGCCAGCTCTCCCCAGGTTCCCCGTAATGAAAAACTGTTTTTT. This sequence encodes CASSPQVPRNEKLFF.

The rearrangement links TRBV30 to TRBJ1-4, with 7 positions matching TRBD1. V trimming: 7 bases; J trimming: 9 bases; junction bases outside the gene matches: 11. Germline assignment: CDR1 GTSNPN and CDR2 SVGIG (reference sequence). CDR3 size: 13 residues. DNA of the CDR3: TGTGCCTTTTCTCAGGGGGTTACGAAAAAACTGTTTTTT. Protein product: CAFSQGVTKKLFF. Variable domain in full (rest from reference TRBV30 and TRBJ1-4): SQTIHQWPATLVQPVGSPLSLECTVEGTSNPNLYWYRQAAGRGLQLLFYSVGIGQISSEVPQNLSASRPQDRQFILSSKKLLLSDSGFYLCAFSQGVTKKLFFGSGTQLSVL.

The V call is TRBV6-5, the J call TRBJ2-5; D is uncertain. The germline V gene has CDR1 MNHEY and CDR2 SVGAGI. The CDR3 loop spans 10 amino acids. Between the trimmed V and J ends, which lost 10 bases and 5 bases, there was a span of 8 bases. The CDR3 DNA follows: TGTGCCACCTCTCGGGAGACCCAGTACTTC. As protein: CATSRETQYF.